The clone carrying this T cell receptor (beta chain) was counted a single time. The antigen remains unidentified. This record comes from a study of shared clonotypes between healthy human individuals. Terminally differentiated effector memory CD45RA+ cells were left out of the naive CD8 fraction, which was CD45RO-negative and positively selected for CCR7. General study points: It was the non-shared clonotypes that had lower generation probabilities than clonotypes shared by all four donors.

Libraries were prepared by immunoSEQ multiplex PCR; TCRdb keeps only in-frame clonotypes and omits some of them. The repertoire holds around 1.9 million clones, with just under 95% as singletons. The CDR3 covers 16 residues. Germline V gene lookup returns CDR1 MNHNY and CDR2 SVGAGI (reference sequence). The V end lost 6 bases, the J end lost 0 bases, and 16 bases lay between the germline ends. The sample consisted of naive CD8+ T cells from PBMCs. This clonotype was sampled from a man in his late teens or twenties in good health. Some clones in this sample may be carry-over from other donors' samples. The chain carries TRBV6-6 and TRBJ2-3; weak D call: TRBD2 (5 bases). CDR3 sequence reads: CASSHEDGESTDTQYF. CDR3 DNA sequence: TGTGCCAGCAGCCATGAGGACGGGGAAAGCACAGATACGCAGTATTTT.